The subject of this entry is one T cell receptor (beta chain). These data originate in a study of PD-L1 blockade in urothelial cancer. Germline CDR1 and CDR2: SQVTM and ANQGSEA. V was trimmed by 7 bases and J by 4 bases, leaving 20 bases between them. The CDR3 consists of 14 residues. Only in-frame clones appear in the TCRdb table, and some are missing; sequencing was by immunoSEQ multiplex PCR. The data show under 100,000 clones, with over 80% seen just once and approximately 9.5% held by the top ten. The TCR was taken from a man in his sixties or seventies with urothelial cancer. V and J are TRBV29-1 and TRBJ2-7; possible D gene TRBD1, 5 bases. The specimen comprised PBMCs, sampled around atezolizumab (anti-PD-L1) treatment. This chain's CDR3 is CSGTGSGRYYEQYF. The CDR3 bases are TGCAGCGGCACAGGCTCGGGTCGATATTACGAGCAGTACTTC.